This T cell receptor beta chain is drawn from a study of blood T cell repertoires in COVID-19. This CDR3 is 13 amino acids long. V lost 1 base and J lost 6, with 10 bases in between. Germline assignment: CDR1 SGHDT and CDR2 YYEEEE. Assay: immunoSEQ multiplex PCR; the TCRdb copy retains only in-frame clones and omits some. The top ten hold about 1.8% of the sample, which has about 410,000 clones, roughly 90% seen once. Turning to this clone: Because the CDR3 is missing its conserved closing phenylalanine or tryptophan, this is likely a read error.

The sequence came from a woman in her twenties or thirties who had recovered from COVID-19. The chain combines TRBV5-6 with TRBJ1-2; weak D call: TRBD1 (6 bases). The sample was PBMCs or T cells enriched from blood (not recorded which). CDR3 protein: CASSLTGRDGYTL. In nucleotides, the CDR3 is TGTGCCAGCAGCTTGACAGGGAGGGATGGCTACACCCTC.